The 13 T cell receptor beta chains presented below share a single source sample, sequenced in a study of CD8 T cells in Susac syndrome (dated by TCRdb to the late 2010s). Library creation used the immunoSEQ multiplex PCR assay. RNA was extracted with the RNeasy kit and roughly 0.5 to 1 ug was reverse transcribed using random hexamers. Using fastp at Q25 and MiXCR, TCRdb reprocessed the public reads and kept productive beta chains. For every CDR3 protein sequence, its rows merge into one entry that carries the most common genes and DNA. This sample is represented by 200,000 to 250,000 distinct CDR3 sequences; about 96% of them were singletons. The ten most abundant clones make up 0.085% to 0.095% of the sample. The sample taken for sequencing was CD4+ T cells from PBMCs. The receptors here all came from a human donor with multiple sclerosis.

This chain links TRBV27 with TRBJ2-5; D gene ambiguous. In germline, CDR1 is MNHEY, CDR2 SMNVEV (reference sequence). There are 13 residues in the CDR3. Trimming took off 3 bases at V and 4 bases at J, with 9 bases between the two ends. CDR3 region: CASSFLGPETQYF. CDR3 sequence (DNA): TGTGCCAGCAGTTTTTTAGGGCCAGAGACCCAGTACTTC.

The table lists this clonotype with a count of one. This chain links TRBV14 with TRBJ2-3; D unclear. With 0 bases removed from V and 6 bases from J, the gap between germline ends came to 13 bases. This CDR3 comprises 15 residues. Germline V gives CDR1 SGHDN, CDR2 FVKESK. This CDR3 is CASSQDLEPIDTQYF. The CDR3 coding sequence is TGTGCCAGCAGCCAAGATTTGGAACCCATTGATACGCAGTATTTT.

The chain couples TRBV20-1 to TRBJ2-7, with D perhaps being TRBD1 or TRBD2 (6 bases each). V lost 6 bases and J 7 bases, leaving 25 bases between the germline ends. The germline gives CDR1 DFQATT, CDR2 SNEGSKA (reference sequence). This CDR3 comprises 15 residues. The CDR3 DNA follows: TGCAGTGCAACTGGCCCGCCGGGGGCCTCGGGGGAGCAGTACTTC. It translates to CSATGPPGASGEQYF.

The V and J genes are TRBV3-1 and TRBJ2-2; 7 positions match TRBD2. This CDR3 comprises 17 residues. V trimming: 0 bases; J trimming: 1 base; junction bases outside the gene matches: 5. Germline V gene sequence: CDR1 LGHDT, CDR2 YNNKEL (reference sequence). CDR3: CASSQDGLAVNTGELFF. CDR3 nucleotides: TGTGCCAGCAGCCAAGATGGTCTAGCGGTGAACACCGGGGAGCTGTTTTTT.

This sequence joins TRBV14 and TRBJ1-2; D remains ambiguous. Germline CDR1 reads SGHDN; CDR2 reads FVKESK. This CDR3 has 13 amino acids. V was clipped by 0 bases and J by 7 bases, with 9 bases between them. CDR3 bases: TGTGCCAGCAGCCAAGACCTCTGGTTTGGCTACACCTTC. It codes for CASSQDLWFGYTF.

V is TRBV3-1 and J is TRBJ2-3; D gene uncertain. The CDR3 is 14 amino acids. Germline CDR1 reads LGHDT; CDR2 reads YNNKEL (reference sequence). V was cut by 4 bases and J by 2 bases, with 10 bases left in between. CDR3 sequence (DNA): TGTGCCAGCAGCCTTGACCCCTTCACAGATACGCAGTATTTT. It codes for CASSLDPFTDTQYF.

The chain is built from TRBV2 and TRBJ2-6, with TRBD2 matching over 7 bases. Germline V gives CDR1 SNHLY, CDR2 FYNNEI. The V segment lost 1 base and the J segment 0 bases; nucleotides outside the gene matches: 6. CDR3 size: 18 residues. CDR3 bases: TGTGCCAGCAGTGAAGTAGCGGGCCAACACTCTGGGGCCAACGTCCTGACTTTC. This encodes CASSEVAGQHSGANVLTF.

The gene calls are TRBV11-2 and TRBJ2-5; tentatively, D is TRBD2 (6 bases). The CDR3 contains 13 residues. Trimming pared 6 bases from V and 7 bases from J, leaving 15 bases between. CDR1 is SGHAT and CDR2 is FQNNGV in the germline V gene. CDR3 DNA: TGTGCCAGCAGGGGTAGCGGATGGGGGACCCAGTACTTC. It is translated as CASRGSGWGTQYF.

The chain uses TRBV15 and TRBJ2-7; D is uncertain. V dropped 0 bases and J dropped 0 bases, with 6 bases sitting between them. This CDR3 is 14 amino acids long. Germline V gene lookup returns CDR1 LNHNV and CDR2 YYDKDF (reference sequence). The CDR3, as DNA: TGTGCCACCAGCAGAGATCAGAACTCCTACGAGCAGTACTTC. It translates to CATSRDQNSYEQYF.

The chain uses TRBV5-1 and TRBJ1-2; 10 bases map to TRBD1. The CDR3 length is 16 residues. In germline, CDR1 is SGHRS, CDR2 YFSETQ. V lost 0 bases, J lost 3 bases, and 5 bases stayed unmatched. CDR3 DNA sequence: TGCGCCAGCAGCTTGGGCGACAGGGGGCCAGACTATGGCTACACCTTC. This codes for CASSLGDRGPDYGYTF.

This sequence joins TRBV4-1 and TRBJ1-5, with a possible D match to TRBD1 (6 bases). The V gene lost 0 bases and the J gene lost 6 bases, with 18 bases spanning the gap. Germline V lookup: CDR1 MGHRA, CDR2 YSYEKL. This CDR3 contains 17 residues. CDR3 in amino acids: CASSQDFGRGFGQPQHF. The CDR3 DNA follows: TGCGCCAGCAGCCAAGATTTCGGCAGGGGATTTGGTCAGCCCCAGCATTTT.

The rearrangement links TRBV30 to TRBJ2-1; D is possibly TRBD1 (5 bases). V was clipped by 7 bases and J by 4 bases, with 20 bases between them. The germline CDR1 and CDR2 sequences are GTSNPN and SVGIG (reference sequence). CDR3 size: 15 residues. The CDR3 here is CASGYGAVVYNEQFF. Written as DNA, the CDR3 is TGTGCCTCCGGTTATGGGGCGGTAGTTTACAATGAGCAGTTCTTC.

This clonotype was counted a single time. This chain connects TRBV27 to TRBJ2-7; the D gene is possibly TRBD2 (6 bases). The germline gives CDR1 MNHEY, CDR2 SMNVEV (reference sequence). The V end lost 9 bases, the J end lost 3 bases, and 15 bases lay between the germline ends. The CDR3 runs 13 residues. This chain's CDR3 is CASSPSVNYEQYF. The CDR3 DNA is TGTGCCAGTTCTCCTAGCGTGAACTACGAGCAGTACTTC.